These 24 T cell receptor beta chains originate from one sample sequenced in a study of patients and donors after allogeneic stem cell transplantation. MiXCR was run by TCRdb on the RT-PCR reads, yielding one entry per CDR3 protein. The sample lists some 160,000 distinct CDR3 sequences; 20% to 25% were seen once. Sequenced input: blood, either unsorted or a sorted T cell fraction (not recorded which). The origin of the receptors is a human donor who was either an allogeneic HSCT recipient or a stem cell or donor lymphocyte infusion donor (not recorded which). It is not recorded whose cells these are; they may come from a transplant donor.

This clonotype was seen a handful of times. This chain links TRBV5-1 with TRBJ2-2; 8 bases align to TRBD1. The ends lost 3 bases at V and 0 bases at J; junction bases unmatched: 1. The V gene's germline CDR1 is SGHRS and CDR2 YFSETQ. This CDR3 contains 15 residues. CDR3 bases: TGCGCCAGCAGCTCGGGACAGGCGAACACCGGGGAGCTGTTTTTT. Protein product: CASSSGQANTGELFF.

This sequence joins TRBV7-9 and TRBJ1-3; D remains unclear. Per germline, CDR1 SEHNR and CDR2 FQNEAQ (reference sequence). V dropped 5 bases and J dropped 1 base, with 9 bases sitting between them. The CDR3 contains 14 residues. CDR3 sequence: CASSPFPSGNTIYF. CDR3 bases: TGTGCCAGCAGCCCCTTTCCTTCTGGAAACACCATATATTTT. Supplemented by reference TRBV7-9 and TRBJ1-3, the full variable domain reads DTGVSQNPRHKITKRGQNVTFRCDPISEHNRLYWYRQTLGQGPEFLTYFQNEAQLEKSRLLSDRFSAERPKGSFSTLEIQRTEQGDSAMYLCASSPFPSGNTIYFGEGSWLTVV.

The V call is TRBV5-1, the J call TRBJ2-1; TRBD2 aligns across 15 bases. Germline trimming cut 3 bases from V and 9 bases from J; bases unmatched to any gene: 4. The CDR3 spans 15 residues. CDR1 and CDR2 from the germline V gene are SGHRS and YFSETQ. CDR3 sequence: CASSSRTSGRGEQFF. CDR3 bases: TGCGCCAGCAGCTCGCGGACTAGCGGGAGGGGTGAGCAGTTCTTC.

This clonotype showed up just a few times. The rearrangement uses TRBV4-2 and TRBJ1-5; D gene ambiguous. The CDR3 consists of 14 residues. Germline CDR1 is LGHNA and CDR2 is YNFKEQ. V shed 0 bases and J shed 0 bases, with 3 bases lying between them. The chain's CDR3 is CASSQDHSNQPQHF. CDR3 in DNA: TGTGCCAGCAGCCAAGATCATAGCAATCAGCCCCAGCATTTT.

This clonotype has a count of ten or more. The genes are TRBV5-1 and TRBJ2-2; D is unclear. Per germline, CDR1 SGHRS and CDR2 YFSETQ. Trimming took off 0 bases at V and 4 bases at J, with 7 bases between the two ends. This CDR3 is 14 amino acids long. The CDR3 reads CASSLGRTTGELFF. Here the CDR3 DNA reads TGCGCCAGCAGCTTGGGCCGAACCACCGGGGAGCTGTTTTTT.

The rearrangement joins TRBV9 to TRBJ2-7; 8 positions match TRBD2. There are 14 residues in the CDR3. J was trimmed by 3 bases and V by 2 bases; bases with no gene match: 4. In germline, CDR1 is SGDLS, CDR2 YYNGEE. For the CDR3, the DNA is TGTGCCAGCAGCGTTCAAGGGACTAGCTACGAGCAGTACTTC. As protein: CASSVQGTSYEQYF.

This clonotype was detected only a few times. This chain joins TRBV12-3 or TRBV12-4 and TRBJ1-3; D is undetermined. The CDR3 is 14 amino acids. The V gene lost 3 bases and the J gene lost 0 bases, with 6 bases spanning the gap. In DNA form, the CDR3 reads TGTGCCAGCAGTTTTGGATTCTCTGGAAACACCATATATTTT. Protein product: CASSFGFSGNTIYF.

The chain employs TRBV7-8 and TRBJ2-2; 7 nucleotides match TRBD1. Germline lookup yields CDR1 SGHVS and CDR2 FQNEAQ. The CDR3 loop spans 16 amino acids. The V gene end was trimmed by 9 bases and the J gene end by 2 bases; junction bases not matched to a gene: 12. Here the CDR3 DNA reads TGTGCCAGTCAATCCGGGACAGCACATAACACCGGGGAGCTGTTTTTT. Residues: CASQSGTAHNTGELFF.

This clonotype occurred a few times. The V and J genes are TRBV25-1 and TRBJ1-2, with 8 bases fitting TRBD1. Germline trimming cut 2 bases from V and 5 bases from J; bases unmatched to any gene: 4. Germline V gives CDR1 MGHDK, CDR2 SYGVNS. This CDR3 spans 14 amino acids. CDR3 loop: CASSETGTGYGYTF. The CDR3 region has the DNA TGTGCCAGCAGTGAAACCGGGACAGGATATGGCTACACCTTC.

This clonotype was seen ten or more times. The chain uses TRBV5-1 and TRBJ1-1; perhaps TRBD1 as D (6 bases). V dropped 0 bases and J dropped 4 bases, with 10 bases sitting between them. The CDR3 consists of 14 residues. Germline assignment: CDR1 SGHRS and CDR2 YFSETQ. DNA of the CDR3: TGCGCCAGCAGCTTGGTGGACAGTAGCACTGAAGCTTTCTTT. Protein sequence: CASSLVDSSTEAFF.

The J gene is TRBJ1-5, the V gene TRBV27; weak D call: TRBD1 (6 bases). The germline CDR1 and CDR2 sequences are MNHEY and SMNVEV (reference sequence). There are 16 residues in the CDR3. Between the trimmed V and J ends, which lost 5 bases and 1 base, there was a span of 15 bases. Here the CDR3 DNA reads TGTGCCAGCAGTGCGTTGTACAGGGCGAGCAATCAGCCCCAGCATTTT. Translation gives CASSALYRASNQPQHF.

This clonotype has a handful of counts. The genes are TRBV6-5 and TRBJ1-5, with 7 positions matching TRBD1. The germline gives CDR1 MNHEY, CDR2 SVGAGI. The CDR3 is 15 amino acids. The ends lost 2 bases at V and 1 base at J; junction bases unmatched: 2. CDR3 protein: CASSYQGGSNQPQHF. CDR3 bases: TGTGCCAGCAGTTACCAAGGGGGCAGCAATCAGCCCCAGCATTTT.

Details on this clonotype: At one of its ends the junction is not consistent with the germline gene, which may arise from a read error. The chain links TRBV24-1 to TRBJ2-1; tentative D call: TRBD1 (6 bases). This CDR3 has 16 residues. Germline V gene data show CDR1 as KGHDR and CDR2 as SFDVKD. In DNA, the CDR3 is TGTGCCACCAGTGATCGACAGGTGAGCTCCTTCAATGAGCAGTTCTTC. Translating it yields CATSDRQVSSFNEQFF.

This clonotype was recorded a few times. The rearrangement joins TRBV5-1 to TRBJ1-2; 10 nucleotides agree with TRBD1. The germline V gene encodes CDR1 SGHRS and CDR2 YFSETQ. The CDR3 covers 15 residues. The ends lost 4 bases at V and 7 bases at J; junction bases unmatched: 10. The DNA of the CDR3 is TGCGCCAGCAGCATTGACAGGGGGCAGGAGTTTGGCTACACCTTC. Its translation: CASSIDRGQEFGYTF.

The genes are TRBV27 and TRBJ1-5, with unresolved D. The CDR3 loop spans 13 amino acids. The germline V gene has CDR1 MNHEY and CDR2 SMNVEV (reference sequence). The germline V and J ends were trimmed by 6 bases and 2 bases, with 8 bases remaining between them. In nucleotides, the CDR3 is TGTGCCAGCAGGTTAATGGGCAATCAGCCCCAGCATTTT. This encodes CASRLMGNQPQHF.

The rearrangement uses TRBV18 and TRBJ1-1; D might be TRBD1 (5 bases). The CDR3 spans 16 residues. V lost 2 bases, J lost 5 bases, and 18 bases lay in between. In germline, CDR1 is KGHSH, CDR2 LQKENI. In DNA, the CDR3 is TGTGCCAGCTCACCATTTTCCGGGGGAGATTGGACTGAAGCTTTCTTT. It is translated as CASSPFSGGDWTEAFF.

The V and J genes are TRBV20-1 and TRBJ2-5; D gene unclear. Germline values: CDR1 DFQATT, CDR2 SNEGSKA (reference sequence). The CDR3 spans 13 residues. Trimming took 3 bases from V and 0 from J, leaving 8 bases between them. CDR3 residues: CSARPLNQETQYF. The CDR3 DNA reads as TGCAGTGCTAGGCCACTCAACCAAGAGACCCAGTACTTC.

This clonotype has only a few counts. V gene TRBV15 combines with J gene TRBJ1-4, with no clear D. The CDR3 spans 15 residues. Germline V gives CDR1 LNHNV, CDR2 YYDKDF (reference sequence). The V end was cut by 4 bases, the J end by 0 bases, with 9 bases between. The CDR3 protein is CATSTSKATNEKLFF. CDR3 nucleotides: TGTGCCACCAGCACTTCGAAGGCAACTAATGAAAAACTGTTTTTT.

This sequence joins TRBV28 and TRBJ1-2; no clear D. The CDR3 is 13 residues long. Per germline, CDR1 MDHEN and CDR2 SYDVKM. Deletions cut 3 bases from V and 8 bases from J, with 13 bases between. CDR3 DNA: TGTGCCAGCAGTTTCCCCCGGAGTATGGGCTACACCTTC. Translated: CASSFPRSMGYTF.

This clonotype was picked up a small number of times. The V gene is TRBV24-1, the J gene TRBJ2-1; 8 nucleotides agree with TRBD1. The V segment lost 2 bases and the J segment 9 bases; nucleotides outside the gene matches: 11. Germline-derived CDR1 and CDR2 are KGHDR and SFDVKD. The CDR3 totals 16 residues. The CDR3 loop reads CATSDYRGASSSEQFF. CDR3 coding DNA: TGTGCCACCAGTGATTACAGGGGGGCGTCCTCCAGTGAGCAGTTCTTC.

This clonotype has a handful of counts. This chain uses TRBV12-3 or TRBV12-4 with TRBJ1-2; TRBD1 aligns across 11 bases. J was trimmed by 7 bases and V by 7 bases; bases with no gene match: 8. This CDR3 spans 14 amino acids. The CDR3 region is CASTPGQGAIGYTF. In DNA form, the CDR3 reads TGTGCCAGCACTCCTGGACAGGGGGCGATTGGCTACACCTTC.

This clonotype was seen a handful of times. CDR3 residues: CASSPGDSELDTEAFF. For the CDR3, the DNA is TGTGCCAGCAGTCCAGGGGACAGCGAATTGGACACTGAAGCTTTCTTT. The chain joins TRBV25-1 to TRBJ1-1; 7 positions agree with TRBD1. The CDR3 totals 16 residues. Germline lookup yields CDR1 MGHDK and CDR2 SYGVNS. V dropped 5 bases and J dropped 3; count of bases not matched to a gene: 12.

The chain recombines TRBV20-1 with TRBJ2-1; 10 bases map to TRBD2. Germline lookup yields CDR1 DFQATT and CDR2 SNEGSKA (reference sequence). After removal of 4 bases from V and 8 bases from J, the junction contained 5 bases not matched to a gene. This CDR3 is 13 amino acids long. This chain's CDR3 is CSAKLAGVYEQFF. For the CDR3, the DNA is TGCAGTGCTAAGCTAGCGGGAGTCTATGAGCAGTTCTTC.

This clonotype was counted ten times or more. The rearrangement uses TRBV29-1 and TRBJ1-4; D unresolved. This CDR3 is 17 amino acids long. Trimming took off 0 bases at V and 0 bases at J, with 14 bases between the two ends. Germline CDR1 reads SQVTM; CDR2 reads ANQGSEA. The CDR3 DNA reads TGCAGCGTTGAAGATCCGTCGACACCCGCAACTAATGAAAAACTGTTTTTT. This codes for CSVEDPSTPATNEKLFF. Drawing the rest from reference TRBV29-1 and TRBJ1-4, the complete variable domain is SAVISQKPSRDICQRGTSLTIQCQVDSQVTMMFWYRQQPGQSLTLIATANQGSEATYESGFVIDKFPISRPNLTFSTLTVSNMSPEDSSIYLCSVEDPSTPATNEKLFFGSGTQLSVL.